Included here is one T cell receptor (beta chain) sequence, with context. As yet, its antigen is unknown. Stated treatment: oral pan-JAK inhibitor, 5-10 mg twice daily. Following extraction, RNA underwent reverse transcription to cDNA, which served as the sequencing template. Sequenced by immunoSEQ multiplex PCR; TCRdb stores in-frame clones only, minus some. This sample carries around 190,000 clones, 50% to 70% of them seen once, and the ten largest clones take about 1.3%. This sample was included in a study of CD8+ T cells in alopecia areata. Study-wide findings and caveats: Many expanded lesional clones stayed in scalp and blood while on tofacitinib.

The germline CDR1 and CDR2 sequences are LGHNT and FRNRAP. V lost 6 bases, J lost 4 bases, and 8 bases lay in between. The CDR3 has 12 residues. The chain couples TRBV12-5 to TRBJ2-3; D not resolved. The sequence was collected from a human donor with alopecia areata. Sequences were derived from CD4+ T cells sorted from blood, sampled at approximately week 49, from a patient treated with tofacitinib. CDR3 sequence reads: CASGVLADTQYF. DNA for the CDR3: TGTGCTAGTGGGGTTCTTGCAGATACGCAGTATTTT.